The subject of this entry is one T cell receptor beta chain. Its antigen is currently not known. Per-nucleotide qualities are absent, and no much larger clonotype sits a single base away. This entry is derived from a study of blood T cells in healthy people across ages (dated by TCRdb to 2015 to 2017). At the level of the whole study: Template switching captured roughly one uniquely barcoded TCR beta cDNA molecule per two T cells in model experiments. The study measured age-related changes in TCR beta repertoire diversity using deep sequencing normalized with unique cDNA molecular identifiers. Donors were grouped into four age groups: young (average 16 years), middle-aged (around 39), aged (62) and long-lived (around 80). To avoid experimental bias, donors of different ages were randomly spread across the sequencing lanes. Two additional independent replicas of 1 million unique cDNA reads from the same blood draw were analyzed for two donors (one aged 18 to 30 and one aged 80 or older). Study-level results and caveats: Bulk unsorted PBMC profiling prevented conclusive comparison of naive and antigen-experienced compartments. Estimates of total diversity based on one million sequenced T cells were regarded as lower bounds and as underestimates. Compared with the aged group, more naive CD4+ T cells, fewer expanded clones and increased TCR diversity were shown by the long-lived group, suggesting age selection. Observed TCR beta diversity correlated strongly with the percentage of naive T cells measured by flow cytometry. As age increased, observed TCR beta diversity per million T cells dropped in a roughly linear way, and a significant reduction was already evident by age about 36. Donor CMV infection status was unknown, potentially confounding age-related changes in expanded clonotypes.

Systemically healthy Caucasian individuals from Russia, 35 to 50 in total and aged about 6 to 95 years, were included as donors. Each donor gave 8 to 10 milliliters of peripheral blood, collected into EDTA-treated Vacutainer tubes. Ficoll-Paque density-gradient centrifugation was used to isolate PBMCs, with at least 7 million per sample. Trizol reagent was used to extract total RNA from the PBMCs, yielding at least 6 micrograms per sample. For every donor, an aliquot of PBMCs went through flow cytometry to measure the percentages of naive CD45RAhigh/CD27high T cells. The library was produced with 5' RACE. Data came from an Illumina HiSeq 2500. A second PCR of 7 to 11 cycles was run with a J-beta primer mix and a sample-barcoded 5' primer. Each TCR beta cDNA molecule received a unique molecular identifier from a template-switch 5' adaptor carrying 12 random nucleotides. Each sample yielded at least 2.5 million CDR3-containing paired-end reads. All of the RNA was converted into first-strand cDNA using the Mint cDNA synthesis kit, with a TRBC-specific oligonucleotide serving as the primer. After uracil-DNA glycosylase treatment, a first 18-cycle PCR used universal primers M1SS and BC2_uni_R on all cDNA. As for the original processing: For normalization, 1 million high-quality reads were randomly selected from each sample, with every read carrying a distinct molecular identifier. Reads sharing molecular identifiers were discarded rather than binned into consensus sequences. MiTCR, with a Q25 quality threshold and the strictest error-elimination algorithm, was used for CDR3 identification, clonotype clustering and error correction. A nonparametric unseen species model using Euler transformation provided a lower-bound estimate of total TCR beta diversity. TCRdb reprocessed the public reads (quality trimming at Q25 with fastp, clone calling with MiXCR) and kept in-frame beta chains. Entries are consolidated by CDR3 protein sequence, retaining the most common genes and DNA. It is TCRdb's table, rather than the study itself, that gives the V and J calls and clone size. The sample records some 1.4 million distinct CDR3 sequences, about 40% of which are singletons. Around 8% of the sample is taken by the ten largest.

Specimen: blood. This TCR came from a woman aged 18-29 years in good health.

The CDR3 amino acid sequence is: CASSESNTEAFF. The DNA is as follows: TGTGCCAGCAGCGAGTCGAACACTGAAGCTTTCTTT. The chain is made from TRBV7-9 and TRBJ1-1, with the D gene uncertain. Between the V and J ends, shortened by 5 bases and 1 base respectively, the junction contains 5 bases. CDR1 and CDR2 are read off the germline V gene (reference sequence) as SEHNR and FQNEAQ. The CDR3 runs 12 residues from the cysteine to the phenylalanine. Left in the record is the CDR3 DNA by itself, 36 bases read in frame from the first base. Reference TRBV7-9 and TRBJ1-1 proteins supply the regions before and after the CDR3; the full variable domain is: DTGVSQNPRHKITKRGQNVTFRCDPISEHNRLYWYRQTLGQGPEFLTYFQNEAQLEKSRLLSDRFSAERPKGSFSTLEIQRTEQGDSAMYLCASSESNTEAFFGQGTRLTVV.